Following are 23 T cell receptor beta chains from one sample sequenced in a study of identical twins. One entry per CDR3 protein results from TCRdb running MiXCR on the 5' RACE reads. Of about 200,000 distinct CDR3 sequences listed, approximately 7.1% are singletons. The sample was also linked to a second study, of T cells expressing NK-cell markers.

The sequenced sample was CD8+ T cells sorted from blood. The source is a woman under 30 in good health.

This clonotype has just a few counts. The DNA for the CDR3 is TGTGCCAGCAGCTCCCCCGGCGGGTACGAGCAGTACTTC. This translates into CASSSPGGYEQYF. The chain is built from TRBV7-9 and TRBJ2-7; a weak D match, TRBD2 (5 bases). The CDR3 contains 13 residues. Trimming left V 4 bases short and J 4 bases short, with 11 bases between. Germline V gives CDR1 SEHNR, CDR2 FQNEAQ (reference sequence).

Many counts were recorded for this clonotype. CDR3 loop: CASHPAGLAGYTDTQYF. CDR3 bases: TGTGCCAGTCATCCTGCAGGTCTAGCGGGGTACACAGATACGCAGTATTTT. This rearrangement joins TRBV12-3 or TRBV12-4 to TRBJ2-3; 9 positions match TRBD2. The CDR3 is made up of 17 amino acids. Trimming took 9 bases from V and 2 from J; bases not matched to a gene: 15.

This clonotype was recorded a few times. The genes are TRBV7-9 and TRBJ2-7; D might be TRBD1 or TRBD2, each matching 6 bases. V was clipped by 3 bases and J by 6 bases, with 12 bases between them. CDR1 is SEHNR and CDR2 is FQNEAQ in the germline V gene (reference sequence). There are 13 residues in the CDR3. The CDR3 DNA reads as TGTGCCAGCAGCTTCATAGGGGGAGGCGAGCAGTACTTC. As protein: CASSFIGGGEQYF.

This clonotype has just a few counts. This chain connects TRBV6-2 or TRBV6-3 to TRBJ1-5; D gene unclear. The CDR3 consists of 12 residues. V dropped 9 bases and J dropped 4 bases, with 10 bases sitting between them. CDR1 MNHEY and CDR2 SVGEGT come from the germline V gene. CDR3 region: CASSPPNQPQHF. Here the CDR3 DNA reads TGTGCCAGTTCACCACCAAATCAGCCCCAGCATTTT.

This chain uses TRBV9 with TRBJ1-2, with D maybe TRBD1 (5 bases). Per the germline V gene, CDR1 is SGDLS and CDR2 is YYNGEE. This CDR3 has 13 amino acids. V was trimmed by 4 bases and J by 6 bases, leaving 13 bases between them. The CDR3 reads CASSRTGGNGYTF. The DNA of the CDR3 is TGTGCCAGCAGCCGAACAGGAGGTAATGGCTACACCTTC.

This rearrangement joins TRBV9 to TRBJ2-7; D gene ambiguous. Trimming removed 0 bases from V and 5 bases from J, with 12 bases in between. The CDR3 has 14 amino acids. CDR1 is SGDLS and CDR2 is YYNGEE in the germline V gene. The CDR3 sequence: CASSVALDSDEQYF. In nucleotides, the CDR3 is TGTGCCAGCAGCGTAGCTCTAGATTCCGACGAGCAGTACTTC.

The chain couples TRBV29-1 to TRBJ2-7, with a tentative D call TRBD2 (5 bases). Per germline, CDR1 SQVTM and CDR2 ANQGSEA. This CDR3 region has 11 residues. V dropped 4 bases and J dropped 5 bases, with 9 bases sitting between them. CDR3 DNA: TGCAGCGTTGCGGCGGGCCACGAGCAGTACTTC. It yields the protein CSVAAGHEQYF.

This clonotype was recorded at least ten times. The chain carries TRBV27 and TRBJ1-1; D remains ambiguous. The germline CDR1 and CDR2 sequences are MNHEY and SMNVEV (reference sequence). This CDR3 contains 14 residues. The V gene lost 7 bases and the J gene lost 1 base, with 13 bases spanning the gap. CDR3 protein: CASNPSSANTEAFF. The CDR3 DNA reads TGTGCCAGCAACCCCAGTTCAGCGAACACTGAAGCTTTCTTT.

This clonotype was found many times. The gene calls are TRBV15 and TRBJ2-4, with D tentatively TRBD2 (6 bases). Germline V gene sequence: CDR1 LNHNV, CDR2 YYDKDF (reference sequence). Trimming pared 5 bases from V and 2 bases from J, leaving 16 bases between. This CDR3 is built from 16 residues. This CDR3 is CATSGDDGGTKNIQYF. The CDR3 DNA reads TGTGCCACCAGCGGGGATGATGGGGGGACCAAAAACATTCAGTACTTC.

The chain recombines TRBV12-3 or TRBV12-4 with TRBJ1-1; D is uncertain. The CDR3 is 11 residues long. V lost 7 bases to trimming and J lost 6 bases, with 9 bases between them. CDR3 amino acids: CASIQFSEAFF. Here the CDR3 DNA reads TGTGCCAGCATTCAGTTCTCTGAAGCTTTCTTT.

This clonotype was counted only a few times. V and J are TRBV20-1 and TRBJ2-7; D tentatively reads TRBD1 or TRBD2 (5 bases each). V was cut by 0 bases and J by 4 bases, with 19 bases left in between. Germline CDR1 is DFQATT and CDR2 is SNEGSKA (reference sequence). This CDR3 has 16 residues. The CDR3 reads CSARDRTRARGYEQYF. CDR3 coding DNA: TGCAGTGCTAGAGATCGAACTAGGGCAAGGGGATACGAGCAGTACTTC.

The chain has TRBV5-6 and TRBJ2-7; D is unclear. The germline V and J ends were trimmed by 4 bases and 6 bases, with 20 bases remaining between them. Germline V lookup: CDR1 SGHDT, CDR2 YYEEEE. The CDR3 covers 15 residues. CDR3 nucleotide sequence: TGTGCCAGCAGCCCAAGAACGTGGTTTATTCGCGAGCAGTACTTC. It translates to CASSPRTWFIREQYF. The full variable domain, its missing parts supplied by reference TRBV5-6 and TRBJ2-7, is DAGVTQSPTHLIKTRGQQVTLRCSPKSGHDTVSWYQQALGQGPQFIFQYYEEEERQRGNFPDRFSGHQFPNYSSELNVNALLLGDSALYLCASSPRTWFIREQYFGPGTRLTVT.

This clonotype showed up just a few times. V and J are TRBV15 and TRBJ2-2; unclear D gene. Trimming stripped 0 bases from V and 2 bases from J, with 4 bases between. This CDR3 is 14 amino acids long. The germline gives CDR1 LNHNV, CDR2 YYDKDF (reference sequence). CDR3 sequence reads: CATSRDRNTGELFF. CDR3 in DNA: TGTGCCACCAGCAGAGACCGAAACACCGGGGAGCTGTTTTTT.

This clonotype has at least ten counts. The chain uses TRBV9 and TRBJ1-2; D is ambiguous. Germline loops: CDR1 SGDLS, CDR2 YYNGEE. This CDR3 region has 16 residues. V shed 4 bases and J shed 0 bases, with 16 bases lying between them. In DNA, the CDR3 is TGTGCCAGCAGCATGAACGAGGACGGAGCTAACTATGGCTACACCTTC. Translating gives CASSMNEDGANYGYTF.

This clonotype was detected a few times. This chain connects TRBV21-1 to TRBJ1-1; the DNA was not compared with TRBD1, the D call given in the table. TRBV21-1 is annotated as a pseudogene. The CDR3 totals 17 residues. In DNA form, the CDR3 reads TGTGCCAGCAGCAAAGGGGAAGGGAACAGCCTTCACACTGAAGCTTTCTTT. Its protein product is CASSKGEGNSLHTEAFF.

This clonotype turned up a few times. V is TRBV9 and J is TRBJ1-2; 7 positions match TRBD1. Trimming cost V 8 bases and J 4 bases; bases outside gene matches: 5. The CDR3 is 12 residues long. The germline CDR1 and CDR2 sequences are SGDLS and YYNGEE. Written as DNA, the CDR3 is TGTGCCAGTACCGGGACAGCCTATGGCTACACCTTC. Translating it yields CASTGTAYGYTF.

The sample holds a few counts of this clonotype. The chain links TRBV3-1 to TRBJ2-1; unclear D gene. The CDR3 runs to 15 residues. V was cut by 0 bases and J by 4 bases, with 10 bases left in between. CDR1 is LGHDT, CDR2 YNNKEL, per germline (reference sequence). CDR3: CASSQDATPYNEQFF. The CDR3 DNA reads TGTGCCAGCAGCCAAGACGCTACGCCTTACAATGAGCAGTTCTTC.

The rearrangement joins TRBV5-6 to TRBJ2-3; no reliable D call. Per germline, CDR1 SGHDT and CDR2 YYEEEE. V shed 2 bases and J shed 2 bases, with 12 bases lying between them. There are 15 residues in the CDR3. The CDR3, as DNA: TGTGCCAGCAGCTTACTGGGCTCTCTCACAGATACGCAGTATTTT. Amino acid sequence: CASSLLGSLTDTQYF.

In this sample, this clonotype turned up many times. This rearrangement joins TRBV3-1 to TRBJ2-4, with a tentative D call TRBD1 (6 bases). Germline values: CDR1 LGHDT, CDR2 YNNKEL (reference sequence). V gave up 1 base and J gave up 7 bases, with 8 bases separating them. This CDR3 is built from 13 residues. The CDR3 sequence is CASSQAGVNIQYF. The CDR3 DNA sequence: TGTGCCAGCAGCCAAGCAGGGGTGAACATTCAGTACTTC.

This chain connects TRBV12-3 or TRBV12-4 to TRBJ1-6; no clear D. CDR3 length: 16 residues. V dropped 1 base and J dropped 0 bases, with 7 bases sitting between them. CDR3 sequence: CASSLGTSSYNSPLHF. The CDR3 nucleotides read TGTGCCAGCAGTTTAGGCACTAGCTCCTATAATTCACCCCTCCACTTT.

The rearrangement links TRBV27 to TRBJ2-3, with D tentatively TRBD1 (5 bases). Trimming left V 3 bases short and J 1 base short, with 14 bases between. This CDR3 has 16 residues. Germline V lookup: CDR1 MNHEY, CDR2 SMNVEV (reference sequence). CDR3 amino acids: CASSFLQGKGTDTQYF. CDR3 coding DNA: TGTGCCAGCAGTTTTCTGCAGGGCAAGGGCACAGATACGCAGTATTTT.

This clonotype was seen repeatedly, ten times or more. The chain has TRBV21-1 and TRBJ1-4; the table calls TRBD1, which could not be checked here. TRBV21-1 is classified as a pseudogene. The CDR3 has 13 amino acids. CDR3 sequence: CATGDRRNEKLFF. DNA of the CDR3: TGTGCCACAGGGGACAGAAGAAATGAAAAACTGTTTTTT.

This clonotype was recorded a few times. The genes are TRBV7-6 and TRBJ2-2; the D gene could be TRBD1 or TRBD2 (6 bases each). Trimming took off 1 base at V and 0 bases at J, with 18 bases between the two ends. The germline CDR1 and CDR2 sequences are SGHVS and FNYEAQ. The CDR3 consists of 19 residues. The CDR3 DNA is TGTGCCAGCAGCTTAGGACATACGGGGGCTTCGTCGAACACCGGGGAGCTGTTTTTT. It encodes CASSLGHTGASSNTGELFF. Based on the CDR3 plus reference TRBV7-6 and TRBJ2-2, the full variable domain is GAGVSQSPRYKVTKRGQDVALRCDPISGHVSLYWYRQALGQGPEFLTYFNYEAQQDKSGLPNDRFSAERPEGSISTLTIQRTEQRDSAMYRCASSLGHTGASSNTGELFFGEGSRLTVL.